This T cell receptor (beta chain) was sequenced for a study of shared clonotypes between healthy human individuals. Study outcomes and limitations: In this cohort, only blood was sampled, and tissue repertoires likely differ. At large depth, rarefaction still showed sorted-subset sequencing to be incomplete.

V lost 0 bases and J lost 5, with 17 bases in between. CDR3 length equals 16 residues. Germline CDR1 reads SGHNT; CDR2 reads YENEEA. This clone was seen just once. The antigen is not known. The table came from immunoSEQ multiplex PCR; TCRdb's copy has only in-frame clones and leaves some out. The table includes 2 million to 2.5 million clones, 90% to 95% detected once. The authors divided CD4+ cells into CD45RA+ naive and CD45RA-negative memory subsets. Source material: naive CD4+ T cells sorted from blood. Subset of the sample: CD45RA+ positively selected. This clonotype originated in a man aged 18 to 29 in good health. The chain links TRBV11-3 to TRBJ2-7, with D maybe TRBD1 (6 bases). DNA for the CDR3: TGTGCCAGCAGCTTAGATTTAGGAGACAGGAGCAACGAGCAGTACTTC. Amino acid sequence: CASSLDLGDRSNEQYF.